These 18 T cell receptor beta chains originate from one sample sequenced in a study of T-cell reconstitution after alpha-beta-depleted transplantation in children (dated by TCRdb to 2016 to 2017). The method behind the library was PCR. The sequencing machine was an Illumina HiSeq 2500. TCR libraries were prepared with molecular barcoding, using unique molecular identifiers to normalize TCRbeta repertoire quantification. In TCRdb, the public reads were trimmed at Q25 with fastp and aligned with MiXCR, with productive beta chains retained. Every distinct CDR3 protein forms one entry, paired with its most common genes and DNA. Counted in this sample were about 600,000 distinct CDR3 sequences; about 11% of them appeared once. The ten most abundant clones make up about 4.2% of the sample. Specimen: PBMCs from the stem cell graft donor, collected from the stem cell graft. The receptors originated from a human donor who donated a stem cell graft to a child with acute myeloid leukemia.

The chain couples TRBV12-3 or TRBV12-4 to TRBJ2-3, with 11 positions matching TRBD2. CDR3 length: 16 residues. Germline trimming cut 6 bases from V and 7 bases from J; bases unmatched to any gene: 12. Written as DNA, the CDR3 is TGTGCCAGCAGCCAGAGACTAGCGGGGACCTTAAATACGCAGTATTTT. Its translation: CASSQRLAGTLNTQYF.

This chain joins TRBV15 and TRBJ1-5, with 8 bases fitting TRBD1. Per germline, CDR1 LNHNV and CDR2 YYDKDF (reference sequence). J gave up 7 bases and V 6 bases, and 8 bases lay outside the gene matches. The CDR3 has 14 residues. The CDR3 sequence is CATRQRQGRQPQHF. The CDR3 nucleotides are TGTGCCACCAGGCAGCGACAGGGGAGGCAGCCCCAGCATTTT. Full variable domain (remainder filled in from reference TRBV15 and TRBJ1-5): DAMVIQNPRYQVTQFGKPVTLSCSQTLNHNVMYWYQQKSSQAPKLLFHYYDKDFNNEADTPDNFQSRRPNTSFCFLDIRSPGLGDTAMYLCATRQRQGRQPQHFGDGTRLSIL.

The chain combines TRBV9 with TRBJ2-3; TRBD2 agrees at 7 bases. In germline, CDR1 is SGDLS, CDR2 YYNGEE. Trimming at V came to 2 bases and at J to 5 bases, leaving 5 bases not matched to a gene. CDR3 length: 14 residues. In nucleotides, the CDR3 is TGTGCCAGCAGCGTTTTGGGCGGGAGAGATACGCAGTATTTT. Translated, it gives CASSVLGGRDTQYF.

This clonotype was found many times. The chain joins TRBV20-1 to TRBJ2-1, with TRBD2 matching 10 bases. CDR3 length: 15 residues. V was pared by 6 bases and J by 6 bases, with 11 bases of the junction left unmatched. Looked up from germline, CDR1 is DFQATT and CDR2 is SNEGSKA (reference sequence). The CDR3, as DNA: TGCAGTGCCGATAAGCGGGAGGGATTTACCAATGAGCAGTTCTTC. Protein: CSADKREGFTNEQFF.

This clonotype was counted a few times. V gene TRBV7-2 combines with J gene TRBJ2-6; D gene ambiguous. Trimming shortened V by 0 bases and J by 0 bases, and 3 bases separated the two germline ends. The CDR3 runs 15 residues. Germline lookup yields CDR1 SGHTA and CDR2 FQGNSA. The CDR3, as DNA: TGTGCCAGCAGCTTAGCCCACTCTGGGGCCAACGTCCTGACTTTC. It specifies CASSLAHSGANVLTF.

The CDR3, as DNA: TGTGCCAGCAGCCCCGACAGGGTCGATCAGCCCCAGCATTTT. Protein sequence: CASSPDRVDQPQHF. This rearrangement joins TRBV11-2 to TRBJ1-5, with 7 positions matching TRBD1. Germline trimming cut 5 bases from V and 5 bases from J; bases unmatched to any gene: 6. Per the germline V gene, CDR1 is SGHAT and CDR2 is FQNNGV. The CDR3 length is 14 residues.

In this sample, this clonotype turned up many times. The chain uses TRBV29-1 and TRBJ2-7; tentative D call: TRBD2 (6 bases). The germline V gene encodes CDR1 SQVTM and CDR2 ANQGSEA. V was cut by 6 bases and J by 1 base, with 16 bases left in between. This CDR3 has 14 residues. The CDR3 DNA is TGCAGCGTGGGAGGACGGGACCATTCCTACGAGCAGTACTTC. As protein: CSVGGRDHSYEQYF.

The V call is TRBV20-1, the J call TRBJ2-2; 12 nucleotides line up with TRBD2. This CDR3 region has 17 residues. Germline CDR1 is DFQATT and CDR2 is SNEGSKA (reference sequence). V gave up 5 bases and J gave up 3 bases; unmatched junction bases: 10. CDR3 in amino acids: CSAVTSGRRRDTGELFF. The CDR3 DNA sequence: TGCAGTGCTGTGACTAGCGGGAGACGAAGGGACACCGGGGAGCTGTTTTTT.

Ten or more counts support this clonotype. J is TRBJ2-3 and V is TRBV5-6; TRBD1 matches at 8 bases. V shed 3 bases and J 4 bases; nucleotides not matched to a gene: 4. Per the germline V gene, CDR1 is SGHDT and CDR2 is YYEEEE. The CDR3 has 14 residues. In nucleotides, the CDR3 is TGTGCCAGCAGCTATGGACAGGGCCCAGATACGCAGTATTTT. Translating gives CASSYGQGPDTQYF.

The rearrangement uses TRBV29-1 and TRBJ1-4, with 10 nucleotides matching TRBD1. Germline V gives CDR1 SQVTM, CDR2 ANQGSEA. V was pared by 2 bases and J by 8 bases, with 2 bases of the junction left unmatched. The CDR3 has 13 residues. CDR3 bases: TGCAGCGTTGAAATGGGACAGGGGGAAAAACTGTTTTTT. This sequence encodes CSVEMGQGEKLFF.

The gene calls are TRBV7-3 and TRBJ2-5, with 8 positions matching TRBD2. From germline, CDR1 is SGHTA and CDR2 FQGTGA. The CDR3 covers 13 residues. V gave up 4 bases and J gave up 3 bases; unmatched junction bases: 1. The chain's CDR3 is CASSSTSEETQYF. The CDR3 bases are TGTGCCAGCAGCTCGACTAGCGAAGAGACCCAGTACTTC.

In this sample, this clonotype turned up a few times. This chain connects TRBV28 to TRBJ2-2; 7 bases agree with TRBD2. Per germline, CDR1 MDHEN and CDR2 SYDVKM. With V trimmed by 3 bases and J by 2 bases, 12 bases remained unmatched. This CDR3 is built from 18 residues. The CDR3 loop reads CASSFFIASGLNTGELFF. CDR3 DNA sequence: TGTGCCAGCAGTTTCTTTATTGCTAGCGGACTTAACACCGGGGAGCTGTTTTTT.

The table lists this clonotype with a few counts. The chain couples TRBV28 to TRBJ2-3; 9 bases line up with TRBD2. Germline CDR1 is MDHEN and CDR2 is SYDVKM. V dropped 5 bases and J dropped 0; count of bases not matched to a gene: 6. The CDR3 totals 16 residues. Written as DNA, the CDR3 is TGTGCCAGCAGTGCCTTAGCGGGAGCTAGCACAGATACGCAGTATTTT. Protein sequence: CASSALAGASTDTQYF.

Only a few counts were recorded for this clonotype. J is TRBJ1-4 and V is TRBV12-3 or TRBV12-4; D is unresolved. The CDR3 is made up of 13 amino acids. The V gene lost 5 bases and the J gene lost 8 bases, with 12 bases spanning the gap. This CDR3 is CASSPASREKLFF. The CDR3 DNA follows: TGTGCCAGCAGTCCAGCAAGCCGGGAAAAACTGTTTTTT.

This clonotype turned up a few times. The chain is built from TRBV18 and TRBJ1-4; D remains unclear. The germline V gene has CDR1 KGHSH and CDR2 LQKENI. This CDR3 spans 14 amino acids. V lost 1 base, J lost 6 bases, and 9 bases lay in between. The CDR3 DNA is TGTGCCAGCTCACCACAGTCAGACCATGAAAAACTGTTTTTT. This sequence encodes CASSPQSDHEKLFF.

The V gene is TRBV30, the J gene TRBJ1-5; unclear D gene. The CDR3 has 13 residues. Between the trimmed V and J ends, which lost 5 bases and 6 bases, there was a span of 14 bases. Germline V gene data show CDR1 as GTSNPN and CDR2 as SVGIG (reference sequence). The CDR3 sequence: CAWGGGLGQPQHF. The DNA of the CDR3 is TGTGCCTGGGGAGGAGGGCTCGGTCAGCCCCAGCATTTT.

In this sample, this clonotype turned up a few times. This chain connects TRBV6-5 to TRBJ1-5; D not certain. The ends were cut back, 4 bases at V and 11 bases at J, with 21 bases in the middle. This CDR3 comprises 15 residues. The V gene's germline CDR1 is MNHEY and CDR2 SVGAGI. In DNA form, the CDR3 reads TGTGCCAGCAGTTCCGCGGGGTCGCTCGTGGAGGCCCAGCATTTT. Encoded protein: CASSSAGSLVEAQHF.

The table lists this clonotype with many counts. The chain recombines TRBV20-1 with TRBJ2-7, with D perhaps matching TRBD1 or TRBD2 (5 bases each). CDR3 length: 14 residues. V lost 0 bases and J lost 4, with 13 bases in between. CDR1 is DFQATT and CDR2 is SNEGSKA in the germline V gene (reference sequence). This CDR3 reads CSARDQKGTYEQYF. Here the CDR3 DNA reads TGCAGTGCTAGAGATCAAAAGGGGACGTACGAGCAGTACTTC.